These 15 T cell receptor beta chains share one sample of origin, sequenced in a study of T cell changes during pregnancy in multiple sclerosis. The method was immunoSEQ multiplex PCR; TCRdb's version includes in-frame clones alone and lacks a portion of them. The sample carries 15,000 or so clones, around 82% recorded once. This specimen was CD8+ T cells from peripheral blood mononuclear cells, taken in the third trimester of pregnancy. These receptors came from a female donor in good health, enrolled as a control in a pregnancy study.

The chain is built from TRBV7-8 and TRBJ1-2, with TRBD1 matching over 8 bases. V gave up 3 bases and J gave up 2 bases; unmatched junction bases: 5. The CDR3 length is 15 residues. Germline V gene sequence: CDR1 SGHVS, CDR2 FQNEAQ. As DNA, the CDR3 is TGTGCCAGCAGCTTGGAAGGACAGGGCAACTATGGCTACACCTTC. Amino acids: CASSLEGQGNYGYTF.

The chain employs TRBV5-1 and TRBJ2-1, with 9 bases lining up with TRBD1. The germline CDR1 and CDR2 sequences are SGHRS and YFSETQ. The CDR3 has 13 residues. The J segment lost 8 bases and the V segment lost 4 bases, leaving 4 bases of the junction unmatched. The CDR3 is CASSGDRVYEQFF. The CDR3 DNA reads as TGCGCCAGCAGCGGGGACAGGGTTTATGAGCAGTTCTTC.

This chain links TRBV7-6 with TRBJ2-3; TRBD1 might be the D (5 bases). Germline CDR1 SGHVS, CDR2 FNYEAQ. Trimming removed 5 bases at V and 4 bases at J, with 16 bases between. This CDR3 spans 15 amino acids. The CDR3 reads CASSPPAGRADTQYF. CDR3 DNA: TGTGCCAGCAGCCCTCCGGCCGGCAGGGCAGATACGCAGTATTTT.

As DNA, the CDR3 is TGTGCCAGCAGTGAGGCCGACAGCTACGAGCAGTACTTC. Translation: CASSEADSYEQYF. The chain recombines TRBV2 with TRBJ2-7; a possible D gene is TRBD1 (5 bases). This CDR3 is 13 amino acids long. The germline V gene has CDR1 SNHLY and CDR2 FYNNEI. V shed 3 bases and J shed 3 bases, with 9 bases lying between them. Using reference TRBV2 and TRBJ2-7 for the parts outside the CDR3, the full variable domain is EPEVTQTPSHQVTQMGQEVILRCVPISNHLYFYWYRQILGQKVEFLVSFYNNEISEKSEIFDDQFSVERPDGSNFTLKIRSTKLEDSAMYFCASSEADSYEQYFGPGTRLTVT.

This clone has a single count. CDR3: CASSLAPDFSYEQYF. The CDR3 DNA reads TGCGCCAGCAGCTTGGCCCCCGACTTCTCCTACGAGCAGTACTTC. The rearrangement joins TRBV5-1 to TRBJ2-7; no clear D gene. The CDR3 loop spans 15 amino acids. V was shortened by 0 bases and J by 0 bases, with 10 bases between the two germline ends. Germline values: CDR1 SGHRS, CDR2 YFSETQ. The full variable domain, with the rest looked up from reference TRBV5-1 and TRBJ2-7, is KAGVTQTPRYLIKTRGQQVTLSCSPISGHRSVSWYQQTPGQGLQFLFEYFSETQRNKGNFPGRFSGRQFSNSRSEMNVSTLELGDSALYLCASSLAPDFSYEQYFGPGTRLTVT.

The chain employs TRBV6-5 and TRBJ1-1; 9 nucleotides agree with TRBD1. Germline V lookup: CDR1 MNHEY, CDR2 SVGAGI. This CDR3 is 15 amino acids long. V was pared by 0 bases and J by 4 bases, with 3 bases of the junction left unmatched. The CDR3 is CASSYSGQGGTEAFF. DNA for the CDR3: TGTGCCAGCAGTTACTCGGGACAGGGAGGCACTGAAGCTTTCTTT.

The chain couples TRBV19 to TRBJ2-7; D is possibly TRBD1 (6 bases). This CDR3 is 13 amino acids long. CDR1 is LNHDA, CDR2 SQIVND, per germline (reference sequence). The V and J ends lost 5 bases and 4 bases respectively, with 12 bases between them. The CDR3 nucleotides read TGTGCCAGTAGTGCAGGACAGATTTACGAGCAGTACTTC. This sequence encodes CASSAGQIYEQYF. The full variable domain, completed using reference TRBV19 and TRBJ2-7, is DGGITQSPKYLFRKEGQNVTLSCEQNLNHDAMYWYRQDPGQGLRLIYYSQIVNDFQKGDIAEGYSVSREKKESFPLTVTSAQKNPTAFYLCASSAGQIYEQYFGPGTRLTVT.

The rearrangement joins TRBV2 to TRBJ2-1; D is unclear. CDR1 and CDR2 (germline): SNHLY, FYNNEI. The germline V and J ends were trimmed by 4 bases and 3 bases, with 10 bases remaining between them. The CDR3 runs 14 residues. CDR3 DNA: TGTGCCAGCAGTGGAAGCGTCGTCTACAATGAGCAGTTCTTC. Translating gives CASSGSVVYNEQFF. The full variable domain, completed using reference TRBV2 and TRBJ2-1, is EPEVTQTPSHQVTQMGQEVILRCVPISNHLYFYWYRQILGQKVEFLVSFYNNEISEKSEIFDDQFSVERPDGSNFTLKIRSTKLEDSAMYFCASSGSVVYNEQFFGPGTRLTVL.

The rearrangement joins TRBV7-8 to TRBJ2-7, with D hard to call. The CDR3 runs 12 residues. CDR1 and CDR2 (germline): SGHVS, FQNEAQ. V gave up 6 bases and J gave up 4 bases, with 10 bases separating them. The CDR3 spells CASSRSSYEQYF. The CDR3 DNA sequence: TGTGCCAGCAGTCGGAGTTCTTACGAGCAGTACTTC.

The CDR3 coding sequence is TGCGCCAGCAGGAGAGTGGGACAGGGCATAGCCCTCACCGGGGAGCTGTTTTTT. Translation: CASRRVGQGIALTGELFF. The chain employs TRBV5-1 and TRBJ2-2, with TRBD1 matching over 9 bases. Germline trimming cut 5 bases from V and 4 bases from J; bases unmatched to any gene: 15. Germline CDR1 and CDR2: SGHRS and YFSETQ. The CDR3 spans 18 residues.

The rearrangement joins TRBV12-5 to TRBJ2-1, with 7 bases lining up with TRBD2. This CDR3 is built from 15 residues. After removal of 6 bases from V and 0 bases from J, the junction contained 5 bases not matched to a gene. Germline CDR1 reads LGHNT; CDR2 reads FRNRAP. CDR3 sequence: CASGRAGSSYNEQFF. Written as DNA, the CDR3 is TGTGCTAGTGGCCGAGCGGGGAGCTCCTACAATGAGCAGTTCTTC. The full variable domain, rest sourced from reference TRBV12-5 and TRBJ2-1, is DARVTQTPRHKVTEMGQEVTMRCQPILGHNTVFWYRQTMMQGLELLAYFRNRAPLDDSGMPKDRFSAEMPDATLATLKIQPSEPRDSAVYFCASGRAGSSYNEQFFGPGTRLTVL.

The CDR3 here is CATSLRGLPSYEQYF. CDR3 in DNA: TGTGCCACCAGCCTCAGGGGGCTCCCCTCCTACGAGCAGTACTTC. This rearrangement joins TRBV15 to TRBJ2-7; 8 bases match TRBD1. With V trimmed by 5 bases and J by 0 bases, 6 bases remained unmatched. This CDR3 is built from 15 residues. CDR1 is LNHNV and CDR2 is YYDKDF in the germline V gene (reference sequence). Full variable domain (rest looked up from reference TRBV15 and TRBJ2-7): DAMVIQNPRYQVTQFGKPVTLSCSQTLNHNVMYWYQQKSSQAPKLLFHYYDKDFNNEADTPDNFQSRRPNTSFCFLDIRSPGLGDTAMYLCATSLRGLPSYEQYFGPGTRLTVT.

V and J are TRBV30 and TRBJ2-3; 7 bases align to TRBD2. This CDR3 has 12 residues. Trimming cost V 8 bases and J 5 bases; bases outside gene matches: 7. Germline CDR1 reads GTSNPN; CDR2 reads SVGIG (reference sequence). The CDR3: CAGGGLGDTQYF. The CDR3 DNA reads TGTGCCGGGGGGGGGTTGGGAGATACGCAGTATTTT.

This clone has more than one count but fewer than ten. This sequence joins TRBV12-2 and TRBJ2-1; the table's TRBD2 call for D was not verified on the DNA. TRBV12-2 is tagged as a pseudogene. This CDR3 is built from 14 residues. In DNA form, the CDR3 reads TGTGCAAGTCGCTTAGCGGGAGGGTACAATGAGCAGTTCTTC. Translation gives CASRLAGGYNEQFF.

The rearrangement links TRBV7-9 to TRBJ1-5, with 7 nucleotides matching TRBD1. V trimming: 1 base; J trimming: 12 bases; junction bases outside the gene matches: 9. The CDR3 spans 14 residues. The germline gives CDR1 SEHNR, CDR2 FQNEAQ (reference sequence). The chain's CDR3 is CASSLGDSLRVQHF. CDR3 DNA: TGTGCCAGCAGCTTAGGGGACAGTCTCAGGGTCCAGCATTTT.